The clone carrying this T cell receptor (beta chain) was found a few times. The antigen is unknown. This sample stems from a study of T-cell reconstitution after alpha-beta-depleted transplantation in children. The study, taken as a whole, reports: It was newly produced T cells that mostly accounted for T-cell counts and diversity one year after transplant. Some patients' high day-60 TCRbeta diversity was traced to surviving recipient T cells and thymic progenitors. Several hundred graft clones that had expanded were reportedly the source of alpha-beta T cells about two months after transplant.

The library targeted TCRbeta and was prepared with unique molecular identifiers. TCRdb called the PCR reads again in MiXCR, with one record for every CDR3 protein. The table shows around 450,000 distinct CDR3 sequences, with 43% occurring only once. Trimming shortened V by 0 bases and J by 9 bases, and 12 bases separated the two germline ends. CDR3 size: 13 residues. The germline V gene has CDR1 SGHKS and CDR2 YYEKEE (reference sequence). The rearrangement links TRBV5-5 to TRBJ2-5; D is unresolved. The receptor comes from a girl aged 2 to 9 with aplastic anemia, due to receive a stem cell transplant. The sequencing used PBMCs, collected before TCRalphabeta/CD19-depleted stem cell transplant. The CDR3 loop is CASSLGLLMAQYF. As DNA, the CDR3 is TGTGCCAGCAGCTTGGGACTGCTTATGGCCCAGTACTTC.